Each of the 19 T cell receptor beta chains below was sequenced from the same sample in a study of regulatory T cells in long-lasting Graves disease. Stated time point: persistent/refractory GD, antithyroid drugs over 5 years with positive TRAb. RNA from PBMCs was the source of the TCR library. With iRepertoire HTBI primers and Arm-PCR of CDR3 regions, TCR beta libraries were built. TCRdb redid the calling of the multiplex PCR reads with MiXCR, one entry per CDR3 protein. The sample records 600,000 to 800,000 distinct CDR3 sequences, about 30% being singletons. The starting material was peripheral blood mononuclear cells (PBMCs), obtained when the disease was refractory, from a patient treated with antithyroid drugs. Source of these receptors: a female donor with Graves disease.

The CDR3 here is CASSMGRRLGEQYF. The DNA of the CDR3 is TGTGCCAGTAGTATGGGTCGGAGGCTGGGCGAGCAGTACTTC. J is TRBJ2-7 and V is TRBV19, with D perhaps matching TRBD2 (5 bases). CDR1 and CDR2 from the germline V gene are LNHDA and SQIVND (reference sequence). The V gene lost 3 bases and the J gene lost 6 bases, with 15 bases spanning the gap. This CDR3 spans 14 amino acids.

This clonotype has only a few counts. V is TRBV20-1 and J is TRBJ2-7; D is perhaps TRBD2 (5 bases). This CDR3 has 13 residues. Germline CDR1 and CDR2: DFQATT and SNEGSKA (reference sequence). The germline V and J ends were trimmed by 7 bases and 0 bases, with 13 bases remaining between them. The CDR3 nucleotides read TGCAGTGGGTTAAGAGGGATCTCCTACGAGCAGTACTTC. Amino acid sequence: CSGLRGISYEQYF.

This clonotype was seen more than once but under ten times. The chain joins TRBV6-2 or TRBV6-3 to TRBJ1-5, with 10 nucleotides matching TRBD1. J gave up 1 base and V 2 bases, and 8 bases lay outside the gene matches. This CDR3 region has 18 residues. Germline loops: CDR1 MNHEY, CDR2 SVGEGT. The CDR3 protein is CASSYRRGQGTSNQPQHF. CDR3 bases: TGTGCCAGCAGTTACCGCCGGGGACAGGGGACAAGCAATCAGCCCCAGCATTTT.

On this clonotype itself: Compared with germline, one end of the junction differs, possibly owing to a read error. The chain couples TRBV19 to TRBJ1-1; D remains unclear. Germline loops: CDR1 LNHDA, CDR2 SQIVND (reference sequence). CDR3 size: 14 residues. The CDR3 DNA reads as TGTGCCTCAAAGAAACAAGGGATGAACACCGAAGCTTTCTTT. Translation: CASKKQGMNTEAFF.

In this sample, this clonotype turned up once. The chain is built from TRBV5-1 and TRBJ2-1; D possibly corresponds to TRBD2 (6 bases). The CDR3 extends over 14 amino acids. Trimming removed 9 bases at V and 10 bases at J, with 23 bases between. CDR1 is SGHRS and CDR2 is YFSETQ in the germline V gene. CDR3 DNA sequence: TGCGCCACAGGCCCCCTGGCAGGTGGGGGGGAGCAGTTCTTC. It encodes CATGPLAGGGEQFF. Full variable domain (outside the CDR3, taken from reference TRBV5-1 and TRBJ2-1): KAGVTQTPRYLIKTRGQQVTLSCSPISGHRSVSWYQQTPGQGLQFLFEYFSETQRNKGNFPGRFSGRQFSNSRSEMNVSTLELGDSALYLCATGPLAGGGEQFFGPGTRLTVL.

The chain employs TRBV20-1 and TRBJ1-2, with 7 bases identical to TRBD1. CDR3 length: 14 amino acids. The J segment lost 0 bases and the V segment lost 2 bases, leaving 3 bases of the junction unmatched. CDR1 DFQATT and CDR2 SNEGSKA come from the germline V gene (reference sequence). The CDR3 region is CSARQGGSNYGYTF. The DNA of the CDR3 is TGCAGTGCTAGACAGGGGGGTTCTAACTATGGCTACACCTTC.

As to this clonotype: Being one base from a much bigger clone, this may be a read error. The J gene is TRBJ1-1, the V gene TRBV28, with TRBD1 as a possible D gene (5 bases). Germline CDR1 MDHEN, CDR2 SYDVKM. The CDR3 is 15 amino acids. CDR3 nucleotide sequence: TGTGCCAGCAGTTTCCGTCCAGGGAAGAACGCTGAAGCTTTCTTT. Encoded protein: CASSFRPGKNAEAFF.

This clonotype came up many times. The V and J genes are TRBV28 and TRBJ1-2, with TRBD1 matching over 7 bases. J lost 3 bases, V lost 7 bases, and 5 bases had no gene match. The CDR3 extends over 13 amino acids. Germline CDR1 MDHEN, CDR2 SYDVKM. The CDR3 sequence is CASKDGTDYGYTF. Written as DNA, the CDR3 is TGTGCCAGCAAAGACGGGACAGACTATGGCTACACCTTC.

This clonotype has only a few counts. J is TRBJ2-4 and V is TRBV12-5; the match to TRBD2 covers 11 bases. The CDR3 runs 16 residues. The ends lost 10 bases at V and 0 bases at J; junction bases unmatched: 8. Germline CDR1 is LGHNT and CDR2 is FRNRAP. The CDR3 DNA reads as TGTGCTACCTCCGGGACTAGCGGTTTAGCCAAAAACATTCAGTACTTC. Translating it yields CATSGTSGLAKNIQYF.

The chain couples TRBV7-3 to TRBJ1-1; no firm D call. This CDR3 comprises 12 residues. Trimming removed 6 bases at V and 8 bases at J, with 13 bases between. Germline-derived CDR1 and CDR2 are SGHTA and FQGTGA. For the CDR3, the DNA is TGTGCCAGCAGTTCAGGAGTTGGCGAAGCTTTCTTT. It encodes CASSSGVGEAFF. The variable domain in full, completed from reference TRBV7-3 and TRBJ1-1, reads GAGVSQTPSNKVTEKGKYVELRCDPISGHTALYWYRQSLGQGPEFLIYFQGTGAADDSGLPNDRFFAVRPEGSVSTLKIQRTERGDSAVYLCASSSGVGEAFFGQGTRLTVV.

V usage is TRBV10-2 and J usage is TRBJ1-2; 8 bases align to TRBD1. With 6 bases clipped from V and 1 base from J, the junction kept 7 bases outside the gene matches. The CDR3 totals 15 residues. Germline values: CDR1 WSHSY, CDR2 SAAADI. CDR3 bases: TGCGCCAGCAGCCGGACAGGGAACTTTAACTATGGCTACACCTTC. Protein product: CASSRTGNFNYGYTF.

This clonotype was found many times. The chain carries TRBV28 and TRBJ1-5; maybe TRBD1 (5 bases). CDR1 and CDR2 from the germline V gene are MDHEN and SYDVKM. V was pared by 5 bases and J by 6 bases, with 14 bases between. CDR3 length equals 14 residues. This CDR3 is CASSGGGLGQPQHF. The CDR3 nucleotides read TGTGCCAGCAGTGGGGGAGGGCTAGGTCAGCCCCAGCATTTT.

This clonotype was counted at least ten times. V and J are TRBV24-1 and TRBJ1-2; the D gene is possibly TRBD1 (5 bases). Between the trimmed V and J ends, which lost 3 bases and 5 bases, there was a span of 12 bases. Germline CDR1 reads KGHDR; CDR2 reads SFDVKD. The CDR3 consists of 14 residues. The CDR3 DNA reads TGTGCCACCAGTGATGAGGGGAGGCCTTATGGCTACACCTTC. It specifies CATSDEGRPYGYTF.

This clonotype was seen only once. V is TRBV12-3 or TRBV12-4 and J is TRBJ2-3; D is possibly TRBD1 (5 bases). V dropped 3 bases and J dropped 4 bases, with 14 bases sitting between them. This CDR3 contains 15 residues. This CDR3 reads CASSFGQGIADTQYF. CDR3 sequence (DNA): TGTGCCAGCAGTTTCGGCCAGGGAATAGCAGATACGCAGTATTTT.

This sequence joins TRBV5-6 and TRBJ2-7; 11 bases match TRBD2. Trimming took 8 bases from V and 4 from J; bases not matched to a gene: 2. In germline, CDR1 is SGHDT, CDR2 YYEEEE. The CDR3 has 12 amino acids. The CDR3 nucleotides read TGTGCCAGTGGGACTAGCGGTTACGAGCAGTACTTC. Protein sequence: CASGTSGYEQYF.

This clonotype occurred many times. The chain uses TRBV5-6 and TRBJ1-1, with unresolved D. The CDR3 length is 13 residues. Germline V gives CDR1 SGHDT, CDR2 YYEEEE. Trimming pared 1 base from V and 1 base from J, leaving 5 bases between. The DNA for the CDR3 is TGTGCCAGCAGCTTGTTCGGGAACACTGAAGCTTTCTTT. It encodes CASSLFGNTEAFF.

The chain carries TRBV14 and TRBJ1-2; D is perhaps TRBD1 (5 bases). CDR1 SGHDN and CDR2 FVKESK come from the germline V gene. V was shortened by 0 bases and J by 7 bases, with 15 bases between the two germline ends. The CDR3 is made up of 15 amino acids. The DNA for the CDR3 is TGTGCCAGCAGCCAAGATTCCCCAGGGCTTATTGGCTACACCTTC. This translates into CASSQDSPGLIGYTF.

This clonotype was counted at least ten times. The V call is TRBV27, the J call TRBJ2-7, with TRBD1 matching 9 bases. V shed 4 bases and J 6 bases; nucleotides not matched to a gene: 13. This CDR3 region has 16 residues. Looked up from germline, CDR1 is MNHEY and CDR2 is SMNVEV (reference sequence). CDR3 bases: TGTGCCAGCAGTTCTCTCCTAGGAGGGACAGGGCCCGAGCAGTACTTC. Translated, it gives CASSSLLGGTGPEQYF.

The chain combines TRBV7-3 with TRBJ2-1; D is perhaps TRBD2 (6 bases). The V and J ends lost 1 base and 10 bases respectively, with 17 bases between them. This CDR3 comprises 15 residues. Germline V gene data show CDR1 as SGHTA and CDR2 as FQGTGA. Here the CDR3 reads CASSLNPGLGGEQFF. The DNA for the CDR3 is TGTGCCAGCAGCTTAAACCCGGGACTGGGGGGAGAGCAGTTCTTC.